Below are 4 T cell receptor beta chains sequenced from a single sample in a study of T cell clonality in common variable immunodeficiency. Sequencing used immunoSEQ multiplex PCR; TCRdb keeps in-frame clones, though not all of them. This set yields more than 65,000 clones and no singletons; the top ten hold around 0.8%. The sample consisted of peripheral blood mononuclear cells. Receptor source: a person aged 18 to 69 in good health.

This clone was seen at least ten times. The read terminates 3 residues ahead of where the CDR3 ends, so the germline J gene completes it. The chain carries TRBV19 and TRBJ2-1; 9 positions match TRBD2. With V trimmed by 6 bases and J by 4 bases, 4 bases remained unmatched. This CDR3 is built from 14 residues. Germline CDR1 reads LNHDA; CDR2 reads SQIVND (reference sequence). The CDR3 DNA, read in part, is TGTGCCAGTAGCCCTAGCGGGATGTACAATGAG. Residues: CASSPSGMYNE. The CDR3 reads in full as CASSPSGMYNEQFF.

This clone occurred many times. One junction end does not reproduce the germline sequence, and a read error may be involved. Read sequence stops 3 residues before the CDR3 end, and the germline J gene provides the missing end. The chain has TRBV4-2 and TRBJ2-7, with TRBD1 as a possible D gene (7 bases). The CDR3 covers 15 residues. Germline V gives CDR1 LGHNA, CDR2 YNFKEQ. The CDR3 sequence is CASSLTGDSSYEQYF. The CDR3 bases that were read are TGCGCCAGCAGCCTTACAGGGGACTCTTCCTACGAG.

This clone occurred many times. From the germline J gene comes the end of the CDR3, since the read stops 3 residues before it. The chain links TRBV5-1 to TRBJ2-1; D not certain. Trimming stripped 0 bases from V and 0 bases from J, with 10 bases between. The CDR3 covers 16 residues. Germline V lookup: CDR1 SGHRS, CDR2 YFSETQ. The covered CDR3 bases are TGCGCCAGCAGCTTGGGATTAGATAGCTCCTACAATGAG. It codes for CASSLGLDSSYNE. The whole CDR3 reads CASSLGLDSSYNEQFF.

This clone was recorded many times. The CDR3 end falls 3 residues outside the read, so it is completed with the germline J gene. The chain carries TRBV7-3 and TRBJ2-2, with D perhaps TRBD2 (6 bases). Germline assignment: CDR1 SGHTA and CDR2 FQGTGA. Trimming pared 2 bases from V and 3 bases from J, leaving 10 bases between. The CDR3 extends over 15 amino acids. The part of the CDR3 DNA that was read is TGTGCCAGCAGCTTATTCGGGGGTGACACCGGGGAG. It encodes CASSLFGGDTGE. The CDR3 in its entirety is CASSLFGGDTGELFF.